A single sample is the source of the 21 T cell receptor beta chains below, sequenced in a study of a mutant IDH1 vaccine in newly diagnosed glioma. Time point indicated: week 35, safety follow-up. Vaccination used 300 ug of mutant IDH1 20-mer peptide per dose, with topical imiquimod. TCRdb's copy holds only in-frame clones and misses some; the assay was immunoSEQ multiplex PCR. The profile shows roughly 60,000 clones, 65% to 75% of them singletons. These receptors' antigens are unknown. The sequences come from PBMCs, collected from a glioma patient whose treatment included an IDH1 peptide vaccine. The receptors originated from a man aged 50-59 years with glioma.

The chain uses TRBV5-1 and TRBJ1-4, with D tentatively TRBD1 (5 bases). V was shortened by 5 bases and J by 8 bases, with 13 bases between the two germline ends. Germline CDR1 SGHRS, CDR2 YFSETQ. The CDR3 loop spans 13 amino acids. The CDR3 nucleotides read TGCGCCAGCAGACCGGGACTAGGGGAAAAACTGTTTTTT. It translates to CASRPGLGEKLFF.

This clone showed up just once. The gene calls are TRBV5-4 and TRBJ1-1; D unresolved. V lost 0 bases and J lost 5, with 8 bases in between. The CDR3 runs to 13 residues. Germline CDR1 reads SGHNT; CDR2 reads YYREEE (reference sequence). The CDR3 spells CASSLDRNTEAFF. In nucleotides, the CDR3 is TGTGCCAGCAGCTTGGACAGAAATACTGAAGCTTTCTTT.

The CDR3 bases are TGCGCCAGCAGCCAAGGGGTCGGTAGCGGTACCTACGAGCAGTACTTC. It yields the protein CASSQGVGSGTYEQYF. V usage is TRBV4-1 and J usage is TRBJ2-7; possibly TRBD2 for D (6 bases). This CDR3 has 16 residues. Trimming left V 1 base short and J 2 bases short, with 15 bases between. The germline V gene encodes CDR1 MGHRA and CDR2 YSYEKL.

The sample holds one count of this clone. The V gene is TRBV28, the J gene TRBJ1-3; D is undetermined. The germline V gene has CDR1 MDHEN and CDR2 SYDVKM. CDR3 length equals 16 residues. V was shortened by 7 bases and J by 3 bases, with 19 bases between the two germline ends. The CDR3 spells CASITGGLTDGNTIYF. DNA for the CDR3: TGTGCCAGCATTACCGGAGGACTGACTGATGGAAACACCATATATTTT.

The V and J genes are TRBV6-1 and TRBJ1-2; 9 bases agree with TRBD1. The V and J ends lost 5 bases and 8 bases, in that order; junction bases with no gene match: 6. Germline V CDR1 and CDR2: MNHNS, SASEGT. This CDR3 spans 13 amino acids. This chain's CDR3 is CASSPRDRDGYTF. The CDR3 region has the DNA TGTGCCAGCAGTCCCCGGGACAGGGACGGCTACACCTTC.

The chain couples TRBV7-2 to TRBJ2-5, with 11 nucleotides matching TRBD2. After removal of 5 bases from V and 4 bases from J, the junction contained 9 bases not matched to a gene. This CDR3 has 16 residues. CDR1 is SGHTA, CDR2 FQGNSA, per germline. DNA of the CDR3: TGTGCCAGCAGCCTAGATGGGACTAGCGGAACAGAGACCCAGTACTTC. It yields the protein CASSLDGTSGTETQYF.

The chain carries TRBV5-6 and TRBJ2-1; D ambiguous. Germline-derived CDR1 and CDR2 are SGHDT and YYEEEE. The CDR3 covers 12 residues. Between the trimmed V and J ends, which lost 4 bases and 7 bases, there was a span of 9 bases. In DNA form, the CDR3 reads TGTGCCAGCAGCCGGGCAGTTAATGAGCAGTTCTTC. Its protein is CASSRAVNEQFF.

The V gene is TRBV19, the J gene TRBJ2-5, with a possible D match to TRBD1 (5 bases). The germline V gene encodes CDR1 LNHDA and CDR2 SQIVND (reference sequence). V was trimmed by 1 base and J by 5 bases, leaving 8 bases between them. The length of the CDR3 is 13 residues. CDR3 nucleotides: TGTGCCAGTAGTATAGTTCAGGGTGAGACCCAGTACTTC. Translated: CASSIVQGETQYF.

The rearrangement uses TRBV18 and TRBJ2-7; tentative D call: TRBD1 (6 bases). Germline CDR1 reads KGHSH; CDR2 reads LQKENI. The V end was cut by 0 bases, the J end by 3 bases, with 9 bases between. This CDR3 contains 14 residues. CDR3 amino acids: CASSPPEGGYEQYF. The CDR3 DNA reads TGTGCCAGCTCACCACCGGAAGGGGGCTACGAGCAGTACTTC.

The chain carries TRBV7-2 and TRBJ1-1, with 10 bases matching TRBD1. Germline values: CDR1 SGHTA, CDR2 FQGNSA. V was clipped by 4 bases and J by 0 bases; unmatched bases: 2. This CDR3 has 15 residues. This chain's CDR3 is CASSSTGGVNTEAFF. The CDR3 nucleotides read TGTGCCAGCAGCTCGACAGGGGGCGTGAACACTGAAGCTTTCTTT. Full variable domain (missing parts from reference TRBV7-2 and TRBJ1-1): GAGVSQSPSNKVTEKGKDVELRCDPISGHTALYWYRQSLGQGLEFLIYFQGNSAPDKSGLPSDRFSAERTGGSVSTLTIQRTQQEDSAVYLCASSSTGGVNTEAFFGQGTRLTVV.

This chain connects TRBV5-4 to TRBJ2-5; TRBD1 agrees at 7 bases. The better agreement between TRBJ2-7 and the DNA end casts doubt on the J call. The CDR3 is made up of 15 amino acids. Per the germline V gene, CDR1 is SGHNT and CDR2 is YYREEE (reference sequence). The CDR3 here is CASSSGDRLSYEQYF. The CDR3 DNA is TGTGCCAGCAGCTCAGGGGACAGACTCTCCTACGAGCAGTACTTC.

CDR3 residues: CSVEDWLAGASTDTQYF. As DNA, the CDR3 is TGCAGCGTTGAAGATTGGCTAGCGGGGGCTAGCACAGATACGCAGTATTTT. The chain is built from TRBV29-1 and TRBJ2-3; the match to TRBD2 covers 10 bases. Trimming removed 0 bases from V and 0 bases from J; junction bases left unmatched: 6. Germline CDR1 and CDR2: SQVTM and ANQGSEA. This CDR3 contains 17 residues.

The V call is TRBV30, the J call TRBJ2-3; TRBD1 matches at 9 bases. The CDR3 contains 17 residues. The V gene end was trimmed by 5 bases and the J gene end by 2 bases; junction bases not matched to a gene: 14. Germline CDR1 is GTSNPN and CDR2 is SVGIG (reference sequence). The CDR3 DNA follows: TGTGCCTGGCGCCGGGACAGGGCCTTAACGTTCACAGATACGCAGTATTTT. This codes for CAWRRDRALTFTDTQYF.

This clone was observed a handful of times. The V call is TRBV7-3, the J call TRBJ1-1; no reliable D call. This CDR3 comprises 13 residues. The V end was cut by 6 bases, the J end by 4 bases, with 12 bases between. Germline V gene lookup returns CDR1 SGHTA and CDR2 FQGTGA. CDR3 protein: CASSYTRTTEAFF. CDR3 nucleotide sequence: TGTGCCAGCAGTTACACTAGGACCACTGAAGCTTTCTTT.

The chain recombines TRBV6-6 with TRBJ1-1, with no clear D. The CDR3 has 13 amino acids. The V and J ends lost 2 bases and 1 base respectively, with 5 bases between them. Germline CDR1 MNHNY, CDR2 SVGAGI (reference sequence). The CDR3 bases are TGTGCCAGCAGTTACGGGAAGAACACTGAAGCTTTCTTT. It specifies CASSYGKNTEAFF.

The chain is built from TRBV19 and TRBJ2-3; D uncertain. Trimming stripped 5 bases from V and 1 base from J, with 7 bases between. The CDR3 has 13 amino acids. The V gene's germline CDR1 is LNHDA and CDR2 SQIVND (reference sequence). CDR3 sequence: CASSEWGTDTQYF. In DNA, the CDR3 is TGTGCCAGTAGTGAGTGGGGCACAGATACGCAGTATTTT.

This chain links TRBV7-2 with TRBJ2-3; TRBD2 might be the D (6 bases). Trimming stripped 5 bases from V and 5 bases from J, with 8 bases between. The CDR3 runs 12 residues. The germline CDR1 and CDR2 sequences are SGHTA and FQGNSA. The CDR3 DNA reads TGTGCCAGCAGCCCGGGACTAGATACGCAGTATTTT. Encoded protein: CASSPGLDTQYF.

The genes are TRBV30 and TRBJ1-5; 7 bases are shared with TRBD1. J was trimmed by 4 bases and V by 5 bases; bases with no gene match: 8. Germline CDR1 GTSNPN, CDR2 SVGIG (reference sequence). This CDR3 contains 14 residues. In nucleotides, the CDR3 is TGTGCCTGGTCGACAGGGTGGGGGAATCAGCCCCAGCATTTT. Translated: CAWSTGWGNQPQHF.

This clone was seen once. V is TRBV10-1 and J is TRBJ2-1, with D unresolved. Trimming cost V 8 bases and J 0 bases, with 14 bases left between them. This CDR3 is built from 15 residues. CDR1 is WNHNN and CDR2 is SYGVQD in the germline V gene (reference sequence). The CDR3 loop is CASQDSKSSYNEQFF. In DNA, the CDR3 is TGCGCCAGCCAAGATTCCAAAAGCTCCTACAATGAGCAGTTCTTC.

The chain has TRBV11-3 and TRBJ2-2; D could derive from TRBD1 or TRBD2 (7 bases each). The CDR3 totals 15 residues. Germline values: CDR1 SGHNT, CDR2 YENEEA. Trimming stripped 2 bases from V and 6 bases from J, with 13 bases between. The CDR3 DNA is TGTGCCAGCAGCTTATCGTCAGGGGGGGCCGGGGAGCTGTTTTTT. Translating it yields CASSLSSGGAGELFF.

This sequence joins TRBV29-1 and TRBJ2-7; a possible D gene is TRBD1 (6 bases). Germline V lookup: CDR1 SQVTM, CDR2 ANQGSEA. V was shortened by 5 bases and J by 3 bases, with 14 bases between the two germline ends. CDR3 size: 13 residues. CDR3 region: CSVRNRVDYEQYF. CDR3 bases: TGCAGCGTTCGAAACAGGGTGGACTACGAGCAGTACTTC.